These 13 T cell receptor beta chains came from one sample sequenced in a study of blood T cell repertoires in COVID-19. Generated by immunoSEQ multiplex PCR, the TCRdb table keeps only in-frame clones and is missing some. The sample yields some 210,000 clones, 80% to 90% seen once. The sequencing sample was made of peripheral blood. These TCRs come from a woman between 45 and 65 years old with active or convalescent COVID-19.

This chain joins TRBV5-1 and TRBJ2-2, with D hard to call. Germline loops: CDR1 SGHRS, CDR2 YFSETQ. CDR3 length: 16 amino acids. The ends were cut back, 0 bases at V and 0 bases at J, with 9 bases in the middle. CDR3 region: CASSLGQPSNTGELFF. CDR3 nucleotides: TGCGCCAGCAGCTTGGGACAACCCTCGAACACCGGGGAGCTGTTTTTT.

V gene TRBV19 combines with J gene TRBJ1-1; possibly TRBD1 for D (6 bases). The germline V and J ends were trimmed by 6 bases and 2 bases, with 13 bases remaining between them. The CDR3 contains 14 residues. Per germline, CDR1 LNHDA and CDR2 SQIVND (reference sequence). The chain's CDR3 is CASRFRGGNTEAFF. DNA of the CDR3: TGTGCCAGTAGATTTCGGGGGGGCAACACTGAAGCTTTCTTT.

CDR3: CASNPGVGSDQPQHF. The CDR3 nucleotides read TGTGCCAGCAACCCGGGTGTGGGTTCGGATCAGCCCCAGCATTTT. This rearrangement joins TRBV6-5 to TRBJ1-5; D is ambiguous. Between the trimmed V and J ends, which lost 7 bases and 5 bases, there was a span of 18 bases. CDR1 MNHEY and CDR2 SVGAGI come from the germline V gene. The CDR3 has 15 amino acids.

This clone has only a few counts. The V and J genes are TRBV6-1 and TRBJ1-5, with D unresolved. Germline-derived CDR1 and CDR2 are MNHNS and SASEGT. The CDR3 is made up of 15 amino acids. Deletions cut 2 bases from V and 0 bases from J, with 8 bases between. The CDR3 spells CASSESSGSNQPQHF. The CDR3 DNA follows: TGTGCCAGCAGTGAAAGTTCGGGTAGCAATCAGCCCCAGCATTTT.

The V call is TRBV12-3 or TRBV12-4, the J call TRBJ1-2, with no clear D. Trimming shortened V by 3 bases and J by 2 bases, and 4 bases separated the two germline ends. CDR3 length: 12 amino acids. CDR3 coding DNA: TGTGCCAGCAGTTTTAGCAACTATGGCTACACCTTC. Translating it yields CASSFSNYGYTF.

J is TRBJ1-2 and V is TRBV2; 7 bases are shared with TRBD1. The germline CDR1 and CDR2 sequences are SNHLY and FYNNEI. V trimming: 3 bases; J trimming: 3 bases; junction bases outside the gene matches: 4. The CDR3 has 14 residues. The CDR3 reads CASSDQTGYYGYTF. CDR3 nucleotide sequence: TGTGCCAGCAGTGACCAGACAGGGTACTATGGCTACACCTTC.

With regard to this clone: The same CDR3 can be traced to other DNA sequences in this sample. The CDR3 loop is CASSYSGRGLYEQYF. The CDR3 nucleotides read TGTGCCAGCAGTTACTCGGGCAGGGGACTATACGAGCAGTACTTC. The V call is TRBV6-5, the J call TRBJ2-7; D is perhaps TRBD2 (7 bases). Per germline, CDR1 MNHEY and CDR2 SVGAGI. This CDR3 is 15 amino acids long. The V and J ends lost 0 bases and 4 bases respectively, with 13 bases between them.

This chain uses TRBV18 with TRBJ1-6; D remains ambiguous. The CDR3 has 15 amino acids. The V and J ends lost 8 bases and 7 bases respectively, with 18 bases between them. Germline V lookup: CDR1 KGHSH, CDR2 LQKENI. This chain's CDR3 is CASQSAGIPNSPLHF. CDR3 bases: TGTGCCAGCCAATCCGCCGGGATCCCGAATTCACCCCTCCACTTT.

The chain links TRBV6-5 to TRBJ1-2; D possibly corresponds to TRBD1 (6 bases). The CDR3 extends over 15 amino acids. The V end lost 6 bases, the J end lost 0 bases, and 14 bases lay between the germline ends. Germline CDR1 is MNHEY and CDR2 is SVGAGI. Written as DNA, the CDR3 is TGTGCCAGCAGAACAACAGGGCCTACTAACTATGGCTACACCTTC. As protein: CASRTTGPTNYGYTF.

The chain recombines TRBV4-2 with TRBJ1-6; TRBD1 aligns across 9 bases. There are 19 residues in the CDR3. The germline V gene has CDR1 LGHNA and CDR2 YNFKEQ. The trim removed 0 bases at V and 0 bases at J, leaving 6 bases unmatched. The DNA for the CDR3 is TGTGCCAGCAGCCAAGATCGCGGGACAGGGAGCTCCTATAATTCACCCCTCCACTTT. This sequence encodes CASSQDRGTGSSYNSPLHF.

V gene TRBV29-1 combines with J gene TRBJ1-1; TRBD1 might be the D (6 bases). Trimming shortened V by 5 bases and J by 6 bases, and 13 bases separated the two germline ends. The germline V gene encodes CDR1 SQVTM and CDR2 ANQGSEA. CDR3 length: 12 residues. The CDR3 DNA reads TGCAGCGTTTACAGGGATATCGCTGAAGCTTTCTTT. Amino acid sequence: CSVYRDIAEAFF.

This clone came up once. The genes are TRBV29-1 and TRBJ2-7, with 13 bases lining up with TRBD2. The ends lost 7 bases at V and 6 bases at J; junction bases unmatched: 6. The CDR3 runs to 13 residues. Germline V gene sequence: CDR1 SQVTM, CDR2 ANQGSEA. In DNA form, the CDR3 reads TGCAGCGCCGGGGGGACTAGCGGGATCGAGCAGTACTTC. This encodes CSAGGTSGIEQYF.

The V gene is TRBV5-1, the J gene TRBJ2-7; D uncertain. The V end was cut by 1 base, the J end by 2 bases, with 10 bases between. CDR3 length: 14 amino acids. Germline V lookup: CDR1 SGHRS, CDR2 YFSETQ. The CDR3 here is CASSLSDSPYEQYF. The CDR3 bases are TGCGCCAGCAGCTTGAGCGATAGCCCCTACGAGCAGTACTTC.